A single sample gave rise to the 18 T cell receptor beta chains below, sequenced in a study of cytomegalovirus exposure and HLA in healthy donors. PCR was performed using 60 Vbeta and 13 Jbeta primers. Method: immunoSEQ multiplex PCR; TCRdb's copy keeps in-frame clones and lacks some. The sample has some 110,000 clones, 75% seen once. Sample: PBMCs. These receptors were taken from a man aged 40-55 years in good health and CMV-seronegative.

This clone was seen only once. This chain uses TRBV9 with TRBJ1-2, with D tentatively TRBD1 (5 bases). Germline CDR1 and CDR2: SGDLS and YYNGEE. V lost 4 bases, J lost 5 bases, and 9 bases lay in between. The CDR3 is 12 amino acids. The CDR3 region has the DNA TGTGCCAGCAGCACGGCAGGGTATGGCTACACCTTC. Its translation: CASSTAGYGYTF.

The CDR3 bases are TGCGCCAGCAGCCAAGATGGAGGCAGGGGCCTCATCAACACTGAAGCTTTCTTT. Its translation: CASSQDGGRGLINTEAFF. The V and J genes are TRBV4-1 and TRBJ1-1; a weak D match, TRBD1 (6 bases). V gave up 0 bases and J gave up 2 bases, with 19 bases separating them. CDR3 length: 18 residues. Germline lookup yields CDR1 MGHRA and CDR2 YSYEKL.

The chain is built from TRBV5-6 and TRBJ1-1; possibly TRBD1 for D (5 bases). CDR1 is SGHDT and CDR2 is YYEEEE in the germline V gene. V lost 1 base, J lost 3 bases, and 13 bases lay in between. The CDR3 length is 15 residues. The CDR3: CASSLPPGLDTEAFF. The CDR3, as DNA: TGTGCCAGCAGCTTGCCCCCGGGACTGGACACTGAAGCTTTCTTT.

The J gene is TRBJ1-5, the V gene TRBV19; TRBD1 matches 7 bases. Germline V gene lookup returns CDR1 LNHDA and CDR2 SQIVND (reference sequence). V lost 5 bases, J lost 5 bases, and 6 bases stayed unmatched. This CDR3 has 14 residues. In nucleotides, the CDR3 is TGTGCCAGTAGTTCGACAGGGTATCATCAGCCCCAGCATTTT. Its translation: CASSSTGYHQPQHF. Combining the CDR3 with reference TRBV19 and TRBJ1-5 gives the whole variable domain DGGITQSPKYLFRKEGQNVTLSCEQNLNHDAMYWYRQDPGQGLRLIYYSQIVNDFQKGDIAEGYSVSREKKESFPLTVTSAQKNPTAFYLCASSSTGYHQPQHFGDGTRLSIL.

This chain uses TRBV27 with TRBJ2-5, with TRBD1 matching 9 bases. Germline loops: CDR1 MNHEY, CDR2 SMNVEV (reference sequence). V trimming: 3 bases; J trimming: 5 bases; junction bases outside the gene matches: 4. This CDR3 region has 14 residues. CDR3 loop: CASSFGQGLETQYF. The CDR3 DNA sequence: TGTGCCAGCAGTTTCGGACAGGGGTTGGAGACCCAGTACTTC.

The chain combines TRBV7-9 with TRBJ2-7; TRBD2 matches 10 bases. Per germline, CDR1 SEHNR and CDR2 FQNEAQ (reference sequence). V lost 1 base and J lost 6; bases outside the gene matches: 6. CDR3 length equals 15 residues. The CDR3 spells CASSLVGLAGAEQYF. DNA of the CDR3: TGTGCCAGCAGCTTAGTAGGGCTAGCGGGGGCCGAGCAGTACTTC.

V gene TRBV25-1 combines with J gene TRBJ1-5; D perhaps matches TRBD1 (6 bases). CDR1 is MGHDK, CDR2 SYGVNS, per germline. The V end was cut by 4 bases, the J end by 0 bases, with 7 bases between. This CDR3 is 14 amino acids long. CDR3 DNA sequence: TGTGCCAGCAGTGCAGGGGATAGCAATCAGCCCCAGCATTTT. Amino acids: CASSAGDSNQPQHF. Using reference TRBV25-1 and TRBJ1-5 for the parts outside the CDR3, the full variable domain is EADIYQTPRYLVIGTGKKITLECSQTMGHDKMYWYQQDPGMELHLIHYSYGVNSTEKGDLSSESTVSRIRTEHFPLTLESARPSHTSQYLCASSAGDSNQPQHFGDGTRLSIL.

The sample holds a few counts of this clone. This sequence joins TRBV6-5 and TRBJ2-2; D may be TRBD2 (7 bases). Germline assignment: CDR1 MNHEY and CDR2 SVGAGI. The CDR3 totals 16 residues. Between the trimmed V and J ends, which lost 4 bases and 6 bases, there was a span of 18 bases. The CDR3 DNA is TGTGCCAGCAGTTCACATGGGAGGGGGGATTCCGGGGAGCTGTTTTTT. It codes for CASSSHGRGDSGELFF.

The rearrangement uses TRBV27 and TRBJ2-5; D not certain. TRBJ2-7 explains the end of the DNA better; the J call may be wrong. Germline assignment: CDR1 MNHEY and CDR2 SMNVEV (reference sequence). This CDR3 spans 14 amino acids. The CDR3, as DNA: TGTGCCAGCAGTTTATCGCCGTTAAGCTACGAGCAGTACTTC. Translating it yields CASSLSPLSYEQYF.

J is TRBJ2-2 and V is TRBV19; TRBD1 might be the D (5 bases). Germline V gives CDR1 LNHDA, CDR2 SQIVND (reference sequence). The CDR3 loop spans 15 amino acids. V shed 3 bases and J shed 3 bases, with 11 bases lying between them. The CDR3: CASSMPRDYTGELFF. CDR3 sequence (DNA): TGTGCCAGTAGTATGCCCAGGGATTACACCGGGGAGCTGTTTTTT.

J is TRBJ1-5 and V is TRBV6-5; possibly TRBD1 for D (6 bases). Germline CDR1 reads MNHEY; CDR2 reads SVGAGI. V lost 0 bases and J lost 7, with 13 bases in between. CDR3 size: 15 residues. Written as DNA, the CDR3 is TGTGCCAGCAGTTACTCCTACAGGGTTGAACAGCCCCAGCATTTT. This sequence encodes CASSYSYRVEQPQHF.

DNA for the CDR3: TGTGCCAGCAGTCAACAGCCTTACGAGCAGTACTTC. Translation gives CASSQQPYEQYF. The rearrangement uses TRBV28 and TRBJ2-7; D gene uncertain. V lost 5 bases, J lost 4 bases, and 9 bases lay in between. Germline V CDR1 and CDR2: MDHEN, SYDVKM. The CDR3 is made up of 12 amino acids.

This chain joins TRBV27 and TRBJ2-4, with D unresolved. The CDR3 is 17 amino acids. Germline V gene lookup returns CDR1 MNHEY and CDR2 SMNVEV (reference sequence). V was pared by 0 bases and J by 0 bases, with 12 bases between. The CDR3 reads CASSLSLGQVAKNIQYF. The CDR3 region has the DNA TGTGCCAGCAGTTTATCCTTGGGCCAGGTAGCCAAAAACATTCAGTACTTC.

V is TRBV7-2 and J is TRBJ2-4, with D possibly being TRBD2 (5 bases). Trimming stripped 5 bases from V and 1 base from J, with 12 bases between. This CDR3 comprises 15 residues. Looked up from germline, CDR1 is SGHTA and CDR2 is FQGNSA. CDR3 sequence reads: CASSLGSGAKNIQYF. CDR3 in DNA: TGTGCCAGCAGCCTAGGGAGTGGGGCCAAAAACATTCAGTACTTC.

This clone was seen only once. The chain has TRBV19 and TRBJ2-1, with 9 positions matching TRBD2. The CDR3 consists of 15 residues. The ends lost 3 bases at V and 5 bases at J; junction bases unmatched: 5. Germline V gives CDR1 LNHDA, CDR2 SQIVND (reference sequence). The CDR3 DNA is TGTGCCAGTAGTATGACAGCGGGGGGAAACAATGAGCAGTTCTTC. Translating it yields CASSMTAGGNNEQFF.

The chain carries TRBV12-5 and TRBJ2-7; 8 bases are shared with TRBD1. The CDR3 is 14 amino acids. J lost 2 bases, V lost 7 bases, and 7 bases had no gene match. Germline V gene sequence: CDR1 LGHNT, CDR2 FRNRAP. Here the CDR3 DNA reads TGTGCTAGTGCCTTGGGGGACAGGCCCTACGAGCAGTACTTC. Translation: CASALGDRPYEQYF.

The sample holds a few counts of this clone. The V and J genes are TRBV9 and TRBJ1-2, with TRBD1 as a possible D gene (5 bases). The CDR3 is 15 amino acids. Trimming cost V 4 bases and J 4 bases, with 17 bases left between them. Germline V CDR1 and CDR2: SGDLS, YYNGEE. Here the CDR3 DNA reads TGTGCCAGCAGCCCCGGGGGGAGGGTGGGCTATGGCTACACCTTC. Protein: CASSPGGRVGYGYTF. The variable domain in full, completed from reference TRBV9 and TRBJ1-2, reads DSGVTQTPKHLITATGQRVTLRCSPRSGDLSVYWYQQSLDQGLQFLIQYYNGEERAKGNILERFSAQQFPDLHSELNLSSLELGDSALYFCASSPGGRVGYGYTFGSGTRLTVV.

V is TRBV11-2 and J is TRBJ2-3; weak D call: TRBD2 (7 bases). Trimming took 1 base from V and 2 from J, leaving 13 bases between them. This CDR3 contains 16 residues. The germline V gene has CDR1 SGHAT and CDR2 FQNNGV. The CDR3: CASSLGGGGPTDTQYF. The CDR3 DNA reads as TGTGCCAGCAGCTTAGGAGGGGGGGGTCCCACAGATACGCAGTATTTT.